This paragraph covers one T cell receptor beta chain sequence. Construction of the TCRbeta library involved unique molecular identifiers. One entry per CDR3 protein results from TCRdb running MiXCR on the PCR reads. In the table there are around 600,000 distinct CDR3 sequences, about 10% of which are singletons. Germline V gene lookup returns CDR1 GTSNPN and CDR2 SVGIG (reference sequence). This CDR3 has 12 residues. With V trimmed by 5 bases and J by 2 bases, 2 bases remained unmatched. This sample was taken from a study of T-cell reconstitution after alpha-beta-depleted transplantation in children. The sequencing used PBMCs from the stem cell graft donor, collected from the stem cell graft. The chain uses TRBV30 and TRBJ2-5; TRBD1 aligns across 7 bases. This TCR derives from a human donor who donated a stem cell graft to a child with acute myeloid leukemia. In DNA form, the CDR3 reads TGTGCCTGGGAGGGGGCGCAAGAGACCCAGTACTTC. Translated, it gives CAWEGAQETQYF.